Sequencing of this T cell receptor beta chain was carried out in a study of T cell responses to AZD1222 COVID-19 vaccine. Findings and limits, study-wide: Recipients of two AZD1222 doses showed rising Spike-specific TCR breadth and depth.

As concerns this clone: The antigen is unknown.

This table comes from immunoSEQ multiplex PCR, and its TCRdb copy is limited to in-frame clones, with some not included. The data show more than 95,000 clones, with about 86% seen just once and approximately 15% held by the top ten. The CDR3 is made up of 14 amino acids. From germline, CDR1 is SEHNR and CDR2 FQNEAQ (reference sequence). Between the trimmed V and J ends, which lost 5 bases and 7 bases, there was a span of 17 bases. The receptor's source is an adult who received the AZD1222 COVID-19 vaccine. This rearrangement joins TRBV7-9 to TRBJ1-1; perhaps TRBD1 as D (5 bases). This specimen consisted of peripheral blood, obtained 28 days after the second AZD1222 dose. CDR3 sequence reads: CASSTQGGAHEAFF. The CDR3 region has the DNA TGTGCCAGCAGCACGCAGGGTGGAGCCCATGAAGCTTTCTTT.